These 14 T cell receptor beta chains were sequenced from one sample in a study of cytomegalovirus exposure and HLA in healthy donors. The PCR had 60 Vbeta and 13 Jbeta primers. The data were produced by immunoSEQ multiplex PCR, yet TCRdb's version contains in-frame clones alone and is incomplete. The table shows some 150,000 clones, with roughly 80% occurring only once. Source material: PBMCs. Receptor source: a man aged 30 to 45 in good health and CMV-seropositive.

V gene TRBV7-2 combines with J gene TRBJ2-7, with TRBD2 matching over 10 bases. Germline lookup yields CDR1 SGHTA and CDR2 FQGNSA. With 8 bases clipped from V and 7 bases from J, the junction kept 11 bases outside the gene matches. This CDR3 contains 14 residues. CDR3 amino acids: CASGKSGGALEQYF. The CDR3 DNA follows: TGTGCCAGCGGGAAGAGCGGGGGGGCGTTAGAGCAGTACTTC.

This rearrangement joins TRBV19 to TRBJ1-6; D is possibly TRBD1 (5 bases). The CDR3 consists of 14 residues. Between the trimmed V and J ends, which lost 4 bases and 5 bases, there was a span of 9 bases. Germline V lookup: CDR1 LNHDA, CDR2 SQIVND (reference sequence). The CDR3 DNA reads TGTGCCAGTAGTACAGGGTCAGATAATTCACCCCTCCACTTT. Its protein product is CASSTGSDNSPLHF.

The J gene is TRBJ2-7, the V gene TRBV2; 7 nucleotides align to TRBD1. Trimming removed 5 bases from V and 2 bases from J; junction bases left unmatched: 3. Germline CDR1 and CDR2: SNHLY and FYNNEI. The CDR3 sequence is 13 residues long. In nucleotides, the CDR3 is TGTGCCAGCAGTCTCGGGACAGCCTACGAGCAGTACTTC. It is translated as CASSLGTAYEQYF. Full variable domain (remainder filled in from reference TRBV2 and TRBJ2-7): EPEVTQTPSHQVTQMGQEVILRCVPISNHLYFYWYRQILGQKVEFLVSFYNNEISEKSEIFDDQFSVERPDGSNFTLKIRSTKLEDSAMYFCASSLGTAYEQYFGPGTRLTVT.

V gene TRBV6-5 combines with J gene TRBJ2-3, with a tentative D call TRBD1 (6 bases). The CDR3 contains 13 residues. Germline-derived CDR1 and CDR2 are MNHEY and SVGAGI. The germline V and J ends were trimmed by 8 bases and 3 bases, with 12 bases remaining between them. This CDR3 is CASRDIGTDTQYF. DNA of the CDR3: TGTGCCAGCCGGGACATAGGAACAGATACGCAGTATTTT.

This chain's CDR3 is CASGLVLRQGSYEQYF. The CDR3 coding sequence is TGTGCTAGTGGTTTGGTACTGCGGCAGGGGTCCTACGAGCAGTACTTC. The chain combines TRBV12-5 with TRBJ2-7; perhaps TRBD1 as D (6 bases). Germline V gives CDR1 LGHNT, CDR2 FRNRAP. This CDR3 spans 16 amino acids. With 0 bases removed from V and 1 base from J, the gap between germline ends came to 13 bases.

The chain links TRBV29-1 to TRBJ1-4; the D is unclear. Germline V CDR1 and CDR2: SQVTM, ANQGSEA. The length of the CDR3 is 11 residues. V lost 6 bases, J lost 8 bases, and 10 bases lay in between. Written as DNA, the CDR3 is TGCAGCGTCTCTGAGCGGGAAAAACTGTTTTTT. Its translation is CSVSEREKLFF.

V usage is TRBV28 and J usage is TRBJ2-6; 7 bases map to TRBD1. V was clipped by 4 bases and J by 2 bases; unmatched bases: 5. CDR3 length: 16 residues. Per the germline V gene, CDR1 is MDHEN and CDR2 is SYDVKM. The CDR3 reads CASSSWTGPGANVLTF. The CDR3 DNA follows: TGTGCCAGCAGTTCGTGGACAGGCCCTGGGGCCAACGTCCTGACTTTC.

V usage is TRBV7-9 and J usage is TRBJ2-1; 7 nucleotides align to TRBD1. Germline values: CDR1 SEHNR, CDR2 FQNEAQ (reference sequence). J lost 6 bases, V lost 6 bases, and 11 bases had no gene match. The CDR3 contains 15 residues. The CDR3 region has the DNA TGTGCCAGCAGGAAGGGACCGACAGGGAGCAATGAGCAGTTCTTC. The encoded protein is CASRKGPTGSNEQFF.

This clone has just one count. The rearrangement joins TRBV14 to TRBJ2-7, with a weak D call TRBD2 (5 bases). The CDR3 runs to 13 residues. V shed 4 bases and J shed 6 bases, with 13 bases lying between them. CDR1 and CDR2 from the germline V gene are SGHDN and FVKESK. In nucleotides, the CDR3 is TGTGCCAGCAGCCCCTATCGGGGTCCCGAGCAGTACTTC. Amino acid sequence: CASSPYRGPEQYF.

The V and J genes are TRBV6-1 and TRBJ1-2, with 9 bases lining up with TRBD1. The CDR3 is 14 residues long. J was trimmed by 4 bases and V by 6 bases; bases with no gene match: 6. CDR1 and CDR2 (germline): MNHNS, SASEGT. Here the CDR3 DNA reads TGTGCCAGCAGGACAGGGGGTATCGGCTATGGCTACACCTTC. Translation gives CASRTGGIGYGYTF.

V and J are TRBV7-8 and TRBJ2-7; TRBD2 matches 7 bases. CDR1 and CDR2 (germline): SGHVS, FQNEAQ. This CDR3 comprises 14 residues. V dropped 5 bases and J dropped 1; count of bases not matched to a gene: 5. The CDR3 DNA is TGTGCCAGCAGCATGGGACTACCTTCCTACGAGCAGTACTTC. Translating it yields CASSMGLPSYEQYF.

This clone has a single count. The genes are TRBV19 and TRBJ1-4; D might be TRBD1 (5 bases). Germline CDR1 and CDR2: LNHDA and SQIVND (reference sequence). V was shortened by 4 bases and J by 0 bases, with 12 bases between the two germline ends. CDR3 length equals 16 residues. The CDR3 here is CASSKMTRATNEKLFF. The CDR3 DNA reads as TGTGCCAGTAGTAAGATGACCAGGGCAACTAATGAAAAACTGTTTTTT.

The DNA for the CDR3 is TGTGCCTGGAGTCCACCAGGGGGGCCGGACACTGAAGCTTTCTTT. Amino acid sequence: CAWSPPGGPDTEAFF. The chain recombines TRBV30 with TRBJ1-1; 7 bases align to TRBD1. Per the germline V gene, CDR1 is GTSNPN and CDR2 is SVGIG (reference sequence). V gave up 2 bases and J gave up 3 bases; unmatched junction bases: 9. This CDR3 has 15 residues.

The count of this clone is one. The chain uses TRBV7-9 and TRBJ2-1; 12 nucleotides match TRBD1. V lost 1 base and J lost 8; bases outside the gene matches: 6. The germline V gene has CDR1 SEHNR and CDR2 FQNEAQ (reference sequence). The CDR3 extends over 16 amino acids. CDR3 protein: CASSLDGTGGIYEQFF. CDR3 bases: TGTGCCAGCAGCTTAGATGGGACAGGGGGCATATATGAGCAGTTCTTC.